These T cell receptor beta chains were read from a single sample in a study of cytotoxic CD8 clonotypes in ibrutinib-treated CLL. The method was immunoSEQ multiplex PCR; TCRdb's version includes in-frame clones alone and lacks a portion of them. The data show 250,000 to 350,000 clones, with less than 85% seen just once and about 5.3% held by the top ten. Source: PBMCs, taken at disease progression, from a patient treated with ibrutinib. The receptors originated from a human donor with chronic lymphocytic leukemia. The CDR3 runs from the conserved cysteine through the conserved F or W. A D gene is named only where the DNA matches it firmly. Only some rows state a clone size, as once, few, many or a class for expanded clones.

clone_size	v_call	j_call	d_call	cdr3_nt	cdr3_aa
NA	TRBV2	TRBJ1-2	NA	TGTGCCAGCACCCCACCGGAATATGGCTACACCTTC	CASTPPEYGYTF
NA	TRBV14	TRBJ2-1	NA	TGTGCCAGCAGCCAGCCCGGGGCGAGGCCCCTCGAGCAGTTCTTC	CASSQPGARPLEQFF
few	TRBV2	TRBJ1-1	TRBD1	TGTGCCAGCACATTAGACAGGGTCGACACTGAAGCTTTCTTT	CASTLDRVDTEAFF
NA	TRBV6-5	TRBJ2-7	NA	TGTGCCAGCAGTCTTACAGGGAATTACGAGCAGTACTTC	CASSLTGNYEQYF
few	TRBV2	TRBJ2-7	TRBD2	TGTGCCAGCACCTCCCGAGTGGGACTAGCGGGCTACGAGCAGTACTTC	CASTSRVGLAGYEQYF
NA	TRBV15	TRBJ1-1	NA	TGTGCCACCAGCAGACCCCATAGGAACTTGAACACTGAAGCTTTCTTT	CATSRPHRNLNTEAFF
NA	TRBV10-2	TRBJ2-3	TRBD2	TGCGCCAGTAGCGGGGGGGCCGCAGATACGCAGTATTTT	CASSGGAADTQYF
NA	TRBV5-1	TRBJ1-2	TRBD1	TGCGCCAGCAGAGGAGGAGGGGGCTACTATGGCTACACCTTC	CASRGGGGYYGYTF
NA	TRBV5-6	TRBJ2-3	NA	TGTGCCAGCAGCCAAACTAGTACGCAGTATTTT	CASSQTSTQYF
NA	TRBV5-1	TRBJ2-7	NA	TGCGCCAGCACAGGGGGAGGCGAGCAGTACTTC	CASTGGGEQYF
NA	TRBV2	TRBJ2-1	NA	TGTGCCAGCCGGCAGAATGAGCAGTTCTTC	CASRQNEQFF
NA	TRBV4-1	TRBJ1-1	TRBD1	TGCGCCAGCAGCCATCGAACCCAGACAGGGGGCGCTGAAGCTTTCTTT	CASSHRTQTGGAEAFF
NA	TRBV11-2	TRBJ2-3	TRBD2	TGTGCCAGCAGCTTAGGTATTTCTAGCGGGAGCACAGATACGCAGTATTTT	CASSLGISSGSTDTQYF
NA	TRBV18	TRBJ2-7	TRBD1	TGTGCCAGCTCACCGACTCTACTCTTCCGGGACAGGGGAATTAACGAGCAGTACTTC	CASSPTLLFRDRGINEQYF
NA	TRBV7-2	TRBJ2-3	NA	TGTGCCAGCAGGGGACTCTATCTCACAGATACGCAGTATTTT	CASRGLYLTDTQYF
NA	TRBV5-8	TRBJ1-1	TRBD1	TGTGCCAGCAGCTCGGACAGGGGGCGGAACACTGAAGCTTTCTTT	CASSSDRGRNTEAFF
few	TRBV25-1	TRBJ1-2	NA	TGTGCCAGCAGTGCCGGACGGTTCTATGGCTACACCTTC	CASSAGRFYGYTF
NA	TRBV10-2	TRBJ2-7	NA	TGCGCCAGCAGTGAGTTGGGGGGTTTTGGTGAGCAGTACTTC	CASSELGGFGEQYF
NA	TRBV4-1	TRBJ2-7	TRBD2	TGCGCCAGCAGCCAAGAAACGACGGGAGGCTACGAGCAGTACTTC	CASSQETTGGYEQYF
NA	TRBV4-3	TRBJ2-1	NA	TGCGCCAGCAGCCAAGGGTTGGTTGGCGAGCAGTTCTTC	CASSQGLVGEQFF
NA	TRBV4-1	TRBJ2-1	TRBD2	TGCGCCAGCAGCCAAGAACCCGGGACTAGAATAGGTGAGCAGTTCTTC	CASSQEPGTRIGEQFF
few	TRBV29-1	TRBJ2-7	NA	TGCAGCGCTAGACAGTCTTCCTACGAGCAGTACTTC	CSARQSSYEQYF
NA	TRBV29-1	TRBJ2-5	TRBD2	TGCAGCGGAGCGGGGTACCAAGAGACCCAGTACTTC	CSGAGYQETQYF
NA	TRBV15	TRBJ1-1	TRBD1	TGTGCCACCAGCAGAATAACAGGGGGGAACACTGAAGCTTTCTTT	CATSRITGGNTEAFF
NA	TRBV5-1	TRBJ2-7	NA	TGCGCCAGCAGCTTGGATACAGGGGCGGGGGAGCAGTACTTC	CASSLDTGAGEQYF
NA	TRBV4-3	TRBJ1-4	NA	TGCGCCAGCAGCCAAGAAGTTAATGAAAAACTGTTTTTT	CASSQEVNEKLFF
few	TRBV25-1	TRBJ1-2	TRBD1	TGTGCCAGCAGTGCTCCAGGGGGCGTCTATGGCTACACCTTC	CASSAPGGVYGYTF
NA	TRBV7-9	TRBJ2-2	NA	TGTGCCAGCAGCTGGGTTACCCCCGGGACCGGGGAGCTGTTTTTT	CASSWVTPGTGELFF
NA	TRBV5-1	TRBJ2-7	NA	TGCGCCAGCAGCCTGAATGAGGGGGACGCGCAGTACTTC	CASSLNEGDAQYF
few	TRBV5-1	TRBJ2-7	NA	TGCGCCAGCAGCTGGGACACCATCTACGAGCAGTACTTC	CASSWDTIYEQYF
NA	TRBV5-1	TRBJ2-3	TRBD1	TGCGCCAGCAGCTTTCGCAGGGGGCTGGTGGATACGCAGTATTTT	CASSFRRGLVDTQYF
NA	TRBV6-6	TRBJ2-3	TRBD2	TGTGCCAGCAGAAGCGGGGGAGCTCGCACAGATACGCAGTATTTT	CASRSGGARTDTQYF
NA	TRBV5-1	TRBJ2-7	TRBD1	TGCGCCAGCAGCGAGGTCGACAGGGCGCCCTACGAGCAGTACTTC	CASSEVDRAPYEQYF
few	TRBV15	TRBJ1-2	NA	TGTGCCACCAGGAAAGACAGCTGGACGTCCTATGGCTACACCTTC	CATRKDSWTSYGYTF
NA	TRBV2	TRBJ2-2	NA	TGTGCCAGCAGTTTCGGCAGGGGAACTGCGGGGGAGCTGTTTTTT	CASSFGRGTAGELFF
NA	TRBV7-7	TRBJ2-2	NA	TGTGCCAGCAGCTTAGACTCGAACACCGGGGAGCTGTTTTTT	CASSLDSNTGELFF
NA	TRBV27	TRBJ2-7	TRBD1	TGTGCCAGCAGTCATTTGCCCGTACCTCCCCGGGACAGGGATCGGGAGCAGTACTTC	CASSHLPVPPRDRDREQYF
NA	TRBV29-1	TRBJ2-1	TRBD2	TGCAGCGTTTCCCCCGGGACTACCTTGGGTAATGAGCAGTTCTTC	CSVSPGTTLGNEQFF
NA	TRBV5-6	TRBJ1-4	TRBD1	TGTGCCAGCAGCTTGGAGGTGGACAGGCTCAATGAAAAACTGTTTTTT	CASSLEVDRLNEKLFF
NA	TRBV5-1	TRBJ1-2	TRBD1	TGCGCCAGCAGCTTGTGCAGGGGGCAGCTCTATGGCTACACCTTC	CASSLCRGQLYGYTF
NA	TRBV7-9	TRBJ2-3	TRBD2	TGTGCCAGCAGCTTGACGGGGGGATTCACAGATACGCAGTATTTT	CASSLTGGFTDTQYF
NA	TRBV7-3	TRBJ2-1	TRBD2	TGTGCCAGCAGCTTAGTAGCGGGTACGTACAATGAGCAGTTCTTC	CASSLVAGTYNEQFF